Sequencing of this T cell receptor beta chain was carried out in a study of blood T cell repertoires in COVID-19. The CDR3 is made up of 16 amino acids. The V gene's germline CDR1 is SGHAT and CDR2 FQDESV (reference sequence). V trimming: 4 bases; J trimming: 6 bases; junction bases outside the gene matches: 14. Generated by immunoSEQ multiplex PCR, the TCRdb table keeps only in-frame clones and is missing some. The sample has 150,000 to 200,000 clones, about 89% seen once. Material for sequencing was peripheral blood. The sequence came from a man aged 55 to 70 with acute or convalescent COVID-19. This sequence joins TRBV11-1 and TRBJ1-1; TRBD1 matches 7 bases. CDR3 DNA: TGTGCCAGCAGCTCCATGGGACAGAGCTCTTGGTCTGAAGCTTTCTTT. Encoded protein: CASSSMGQSSWSEAFF.